Shown below are 2 T cell receptor beta chains from a single sample sequenced in a study of blood T cell repertoires in COVID-19. Assay used: immunoSEQ multiplex PCR; TCRdb lists only in-frame clones, some missing. The sample records about 220,000 clones, 80% being singletons. Sequencing was carried out using peripheral blood. All receptors come from a human donor in a cohort sampled during active COVID-19.

This chain connects TRBV6-2 or TRBV6-3 to TRBJ2-2, with D possibly matching TRBD1 (6 bases). Germline CDR1 and CDR2: MNHEY and SVGEGT. V was shortened by 5 bases and J by 4 bases, with 14 bases between the two germline ends. CDR3 length: 15 amino acids. This CDR3 reads CASSRRQVSTGELFF. In DNA, the CDR3 is TGTGCCAGCAGTCGCAGACAGGTTTCCACCGGGGAGCTGTTTTTT.

The CDR3 DNA reads TGTGCCAGCAGCGGGGGGGTGGAGGGTGGCACTGAAGCTTTCTTT. Its translation is CASSGGVEGGTEAFF. V gene TRBV5-4 combines with J gene TRBJ1-1, with D tentatively TRBD1 (5 bases). In germline, CDR1 is SGHNT, CDR2 YYREEE (reference sequence). This CDR3 is built from 15 residues. Between the trimmed V and J ends, which lost 4 bases and 4 bases, there was a span of 17 bases.